These 7 T cell receptor beta chains were all obtained from the same sample, sequenced in a study of cytomegalovirus exposure and HLA in healthy donors. Assay: immunoSEQ multiplex PCR; the TCRdb copy retains only in-frame clones and omits some. Counted here are 65,000 to 75,000 clones, about 94% occurring once; the ten biggest clones make up 3% to 3.5%. Material: PBMCs. The receptors were sampled from a woman younger than 30 in good health and CMV-seropositive.

The chain links TRBV27 to TRBJ2-4, with 10 bases that match TRBD2. The ends lost 2 bases at V and 2 bases at J; junction bases unmatched: 6. CDR3 length equals 17 residues. CDR1 MNHEY and CDR2 SMNVEV come from the germline V gene (reference sequence). The CDR3 loop is CASSLASGSLTKNIQYF. In DNA form, the CDR3 reads TGTGCCAGCAGTTTAGCTAGCGGGAGTTTGACCAAAAACATTCAGTACTTC.

The rearrangement links TRBV7-9 to TRBJ2-3; weak D call: TRBD1 (6 bases). The V gene's germline CDR1 is SEHNR and CDR2 FQNEAQ (reference sequence). This CDR3 is 14 amino acids long. The V end lost 3 bases, the J end lost 1 base, and 8 bases lay between the germline ends. In nucleotides, the CDR3 is TGTGCCAGCAGCTTGACAGGTGGCACAGATACGCAGTATTTT. This gives the protein CASSLTGGTDTQYF.

In this sample, this clone turned up once. V usage is TRBV11-2 and J usage is TRBJ2-5, with a possible D match to TRBD2 (7 bases). The germline gives CDR1 SGHAT, CDR2 FQNNGV. V was shortened by 6 bases and J by 5 bases, with 10 bases between the two germline ends. The CDR3 runs 12 residues. CDR3 in amino acids: CASRGGRETQYF. CDR3 DNA: TGTGCCAGCAGGGGGGGGCGGGAGACCCAGTACTTC.

The V gene is TRBV19, the J gene TRBJ1-1, with TRBD1 matching over 7 bases. J was trimmed by 1 base and V by 4 bases; bases with no gene match: 0. The germline V gene has CDR1 LNHDA and CDR2 SQIVND (reference sequence). The CDR3 sequence is 13 residues long. CDR3 DNA: TGTGCCAGTAGTACAGGGGGGAACACTGAAGCTTTCTTT. This sequence encodes CASSTGGNTEAFF.

The V call is TRBV6-1, the J call TRBJ2-3; weak D call: TRBD2 (6 bases). CDR1 MNHNS and CDR2 SASEGT come from the germline V gene. With 0 bases removed from V and 4 bases from J, the gap between germline ends came to 11 bases. This CDR3 has 15 amino acids. The CDR3 bases are TGTGCCAGCAGTGAAGCCGGGGGAGGCGCAGATACGCAGTATTTT. Its protein is CASSEAGGGADTQYF.

In its sample, this clone was seen a few times. The CDR3: CASSPYSEVSTEAFF. CDR3 in DNA: TGTGCCAGCTCACCCTACTCCGAAGTGAGCACTGAAGCTTTCTTT. The chain couples TRBV18 to TRBJ1-1; unclear D gene. Germline-derived CDR1 and CDR2 are KGHSH and LQKENI. The CDR3 covers 15 residues. Trimming took 3 bases from V and 4 from J, leaving 15 bases between them.

Of note for this clone: The sample holds other DNA sequences that translate to the same CDR3. The chain links TRBV7-9 to TRBJ2-1; 7 bases agree with TRBD2. The germline gives CDR1 SEHNR, CDR2 FQNEAQ (reference sequence). V shed 4 bases and J 4 bases; nucleotides not matched to a gene: 1. The CDR3 is made up of 13 amino acids. In DNA, the CDR3 is TGTGCCAGCAGCTCCGGGGGGTACAATGAGCAGTTCTTC. Its translation: CASSSGGYNEQFF.